This T cell receptor beta chain was found in a study of T cell responses to AZD1222 COVID-19 vaccine. General study points: Repertoires in all cases were sampled only once the peak T cell response had passed.

The CDR3 spans 12 residues. Trimming removed 0 bases at V and 6 bases at J, with 4 bases between. Germline V gene sequence: CDR1 MGHRA, CDR2 YSYEKL. Repertoires were generated with immunoSEQ multiplex PCR, while TCRdb's copy carries only in-frame clones and drops some. The sample records over 120,000 clones, 93% being singletons. A note on this clone: Its antigen is unknown.

The specimen was peripheral blood, collected after recovery from COVID-19. The sequence was obtained from an adult who had recovered from COVID-19. The chain employs TRBV4-1 and TRBJ2-3, with D hard to call. The CDR3: CASSQDGDTQYF. CDR3 nucleotide sequence: TGCGCCAGCAGCCAAGATGGGGATACGCAGTATTTT.